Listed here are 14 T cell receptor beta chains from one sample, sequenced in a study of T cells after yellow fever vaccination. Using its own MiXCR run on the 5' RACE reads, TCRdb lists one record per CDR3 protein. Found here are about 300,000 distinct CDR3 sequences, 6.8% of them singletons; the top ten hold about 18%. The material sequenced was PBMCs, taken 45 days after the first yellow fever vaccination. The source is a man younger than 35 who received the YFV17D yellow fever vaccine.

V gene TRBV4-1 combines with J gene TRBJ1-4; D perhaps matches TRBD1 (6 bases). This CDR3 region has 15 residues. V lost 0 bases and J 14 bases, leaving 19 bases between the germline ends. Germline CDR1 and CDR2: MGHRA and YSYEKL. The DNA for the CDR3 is TGCGCCAGCAGCCAAGATAAAACAACAGGGAATAGGCTGTTTTTT. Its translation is CASSQDKTTGNRLFF.

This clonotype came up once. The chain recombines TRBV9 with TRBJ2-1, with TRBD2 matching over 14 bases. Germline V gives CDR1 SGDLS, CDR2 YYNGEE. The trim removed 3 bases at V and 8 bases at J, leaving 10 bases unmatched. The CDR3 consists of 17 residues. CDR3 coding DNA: TGTGCCAGCAGCGCCGGGACTAGCGGGGGAGGGCACCATGAGCAGTTCTTC. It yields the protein CASSAGTSGGGHHEQFF.

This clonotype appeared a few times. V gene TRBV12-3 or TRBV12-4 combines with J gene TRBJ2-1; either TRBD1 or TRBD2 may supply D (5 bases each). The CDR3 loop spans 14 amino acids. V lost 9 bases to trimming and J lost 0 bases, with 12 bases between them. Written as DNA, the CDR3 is TGTGCCAGTATAGCAGGGAGCTCCTACAATGAGCAGTTCTTC. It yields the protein CASIAGSSYNEQFF.

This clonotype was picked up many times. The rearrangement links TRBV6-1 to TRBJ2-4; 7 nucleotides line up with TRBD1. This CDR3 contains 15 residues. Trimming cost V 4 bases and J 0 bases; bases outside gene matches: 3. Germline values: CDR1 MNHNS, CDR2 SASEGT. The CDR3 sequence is CASSGQGLAKNIQYF. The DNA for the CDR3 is TGTGCCAGCAGTGGACAGGGTTTAGCCAAAAACATTCAGTACTTC.

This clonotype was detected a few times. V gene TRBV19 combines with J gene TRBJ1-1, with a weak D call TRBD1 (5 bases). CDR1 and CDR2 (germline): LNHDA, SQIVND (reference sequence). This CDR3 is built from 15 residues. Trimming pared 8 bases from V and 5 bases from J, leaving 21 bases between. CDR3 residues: CASCTAGNEATEAFF. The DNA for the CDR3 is TGTGCCAGTTGTACCGCAGGGAACGAGGCGACTGAAGCTTTCTTT. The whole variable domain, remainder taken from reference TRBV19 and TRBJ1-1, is DGGITQSPKYLFRKEGQNVTLSCEQNLNHDAMYWYRQDPGQGLRLIYYSQIVNDFQKGDIAEGYSVSREKKESFPLTVTSAQKNPTAFYLCASCTAGNEATEAFFGQGTRLTVV.

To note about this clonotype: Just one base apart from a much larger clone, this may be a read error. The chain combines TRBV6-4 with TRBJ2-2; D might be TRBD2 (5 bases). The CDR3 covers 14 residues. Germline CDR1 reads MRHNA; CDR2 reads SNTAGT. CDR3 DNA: TGTGCCAGCAGTGCGTCAGGATCCACCGGGGAGCAGTTTTTT. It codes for CASSASGSTGEQFF.

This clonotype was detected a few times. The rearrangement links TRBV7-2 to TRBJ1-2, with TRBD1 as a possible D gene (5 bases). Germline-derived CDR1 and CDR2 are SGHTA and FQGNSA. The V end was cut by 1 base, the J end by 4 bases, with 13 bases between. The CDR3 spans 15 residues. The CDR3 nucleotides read TGTGCCAGCAGCTTAGATAGGGGCGCGTTCTATGGCTACACCTTC. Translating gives CASSLDRGAFYGYTF.

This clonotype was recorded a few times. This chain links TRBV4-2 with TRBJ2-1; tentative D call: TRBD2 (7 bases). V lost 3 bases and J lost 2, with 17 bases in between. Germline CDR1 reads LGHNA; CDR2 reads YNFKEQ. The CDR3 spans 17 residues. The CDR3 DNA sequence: TGTGCCAGCAGCCAGAATAGTAGGGGGGGGGCCTACAATGAGCAGTTCTTC. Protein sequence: CASSQNSRGGAYNEQFF.

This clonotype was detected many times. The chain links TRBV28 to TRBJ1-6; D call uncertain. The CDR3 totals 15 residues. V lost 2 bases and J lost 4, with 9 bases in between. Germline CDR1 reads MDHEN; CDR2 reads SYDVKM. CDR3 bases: TGTGCCAGCAGTTTACGGCAGGCTTATAATTCACCCCTCCACTTT. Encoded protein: CASSLRQAYNSPLHF.

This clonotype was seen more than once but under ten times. CDR3 protein: CAWIQGPTEAFF. CDR3 nucleotides: TGTGCCTGGATCCAGGGTCCCACTGAAGCTTTCTTT. V gene TRBV30 combines with J gene TRBJ1-1; D is perhaps TRBD1 (5 bases). This CDR3 comprises 12 residues. Trimming stripped 4 bases from V and 4 bases from J, with 10 bases between. Germline CDR1 is GTSNPN and CDR2 is SVGIG (reference sequence).

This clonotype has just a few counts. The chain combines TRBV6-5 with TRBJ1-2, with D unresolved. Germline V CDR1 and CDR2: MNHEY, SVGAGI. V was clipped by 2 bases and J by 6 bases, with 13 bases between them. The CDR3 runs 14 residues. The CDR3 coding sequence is TGTGCCAGCAGTTACGGTACAGATAAAGATGGCTACACCTTC. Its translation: CASSYGTDKDGYTF.

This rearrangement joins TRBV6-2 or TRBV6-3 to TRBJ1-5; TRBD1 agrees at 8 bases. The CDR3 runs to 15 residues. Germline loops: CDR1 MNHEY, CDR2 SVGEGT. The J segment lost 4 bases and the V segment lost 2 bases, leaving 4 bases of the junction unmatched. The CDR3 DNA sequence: TGTGCCAGCAGTTACCTCGGACAGGGTAATCAGCCCCAGCATTTT. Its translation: CASSYLGQGNQPQHF.

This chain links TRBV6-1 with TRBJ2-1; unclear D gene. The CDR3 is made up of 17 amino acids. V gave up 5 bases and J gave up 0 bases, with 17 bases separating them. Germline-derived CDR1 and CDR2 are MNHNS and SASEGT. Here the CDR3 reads CASSPKLLGSSYNEQFF. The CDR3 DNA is TGTGCCAGCAGTCCCAAGCTCCTGGGAAGCTCCTACAATGAGCAGTTCTTC.

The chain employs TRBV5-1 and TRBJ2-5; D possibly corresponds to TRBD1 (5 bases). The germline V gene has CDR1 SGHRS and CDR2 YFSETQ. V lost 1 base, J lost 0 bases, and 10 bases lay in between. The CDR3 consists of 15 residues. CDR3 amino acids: CASSLQGADQETQYF. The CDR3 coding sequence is TGCGCCAGCAGCTTGCAAGGGGCAGACCAAGAGACCCAGTACTTC. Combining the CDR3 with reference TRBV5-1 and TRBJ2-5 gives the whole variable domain KAGVTQTPRYLIKTRGQQVTLSCSPISGHRSVSWYQQTPGQGLQFLFEYFSETQRNKGNFPGRFSGRQFSNSRSEMNVSTLELGDSALYLCASSLQGADQETQYFGPGTRLLVL.